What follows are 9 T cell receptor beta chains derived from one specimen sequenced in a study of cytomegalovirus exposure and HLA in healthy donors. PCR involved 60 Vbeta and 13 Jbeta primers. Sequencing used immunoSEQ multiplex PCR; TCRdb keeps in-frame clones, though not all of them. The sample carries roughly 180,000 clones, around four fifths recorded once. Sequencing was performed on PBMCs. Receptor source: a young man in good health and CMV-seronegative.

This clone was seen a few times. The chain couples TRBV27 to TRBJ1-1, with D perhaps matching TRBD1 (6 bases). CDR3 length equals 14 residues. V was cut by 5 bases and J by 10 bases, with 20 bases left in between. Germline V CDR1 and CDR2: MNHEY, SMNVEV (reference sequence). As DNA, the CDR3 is TGTGCCAGCAGTGGGGGCAGGGAAGGTCTGGGAGCTTTCTTT. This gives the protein CASSGGREGLGAFF.

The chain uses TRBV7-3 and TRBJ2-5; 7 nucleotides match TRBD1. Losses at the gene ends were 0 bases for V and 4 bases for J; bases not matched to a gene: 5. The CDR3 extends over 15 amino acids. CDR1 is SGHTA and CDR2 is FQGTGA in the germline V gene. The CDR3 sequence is CASSLTSRQGETQYF. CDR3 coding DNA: TGTGCCAGCAGCTTAACGTCCCGACAGGGAGAGACCCAGTACTTC.

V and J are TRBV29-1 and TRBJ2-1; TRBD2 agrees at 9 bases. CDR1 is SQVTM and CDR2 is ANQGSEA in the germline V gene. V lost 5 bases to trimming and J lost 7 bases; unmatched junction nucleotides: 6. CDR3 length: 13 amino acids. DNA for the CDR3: TGCAGCGTTCGCGGGGGGGCGGGGAATGAGCAGTTCTTC. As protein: CSVRGGAGNEQFF.

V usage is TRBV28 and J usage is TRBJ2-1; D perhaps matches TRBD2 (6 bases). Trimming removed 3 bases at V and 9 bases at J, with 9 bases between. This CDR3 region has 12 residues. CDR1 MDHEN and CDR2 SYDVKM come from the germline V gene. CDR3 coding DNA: TGTGCCAGCAGTTTGGTTAGCGGTGAGCAGTTCTTC. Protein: CASSLVSGEQFF.

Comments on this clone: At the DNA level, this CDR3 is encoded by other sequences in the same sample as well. The DNA of the CDR3 is TGTGCCAGCAGCTCAAACTACGAGCAGTACTTC. Amino acid sequence: CASSSNYEQYF. The genes are TRBV7-2 and TRBJ2-7; no reliable D call. Germline CDR1 reads SGHTA; CDR2 reads FQGNSA. Trimming shortened V by 4 bases and J by 3 bases, and 4 bases separated the two germline ends. The length of the CDR3 is 11 residues.

CDR3 sequence (DNA): TGCGCCAGCAGCTTGGGCCCCAGTGGTCTTGGCGAGCAGTACTTC. It specifies CASSLGPSGLGEQYF. This chain links TRBV5-1 with TRBJ2-7; D gene ambiguous. The CDR3 has 15 amino acids. The ends were cut back, 0 bases at V and 6 bases at J, with 16 bases in the middle. Germline loops: CDR1 SGHRS, CDR2 YFSETQ.

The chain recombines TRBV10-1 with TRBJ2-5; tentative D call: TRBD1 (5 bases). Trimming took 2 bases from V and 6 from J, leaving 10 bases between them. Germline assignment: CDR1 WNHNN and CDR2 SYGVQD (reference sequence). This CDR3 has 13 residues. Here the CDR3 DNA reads TGCGCCAGCAGTGAGCGGGCAGGGAAGACCCAGTACTTC. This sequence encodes CASSERAGKTQYF.

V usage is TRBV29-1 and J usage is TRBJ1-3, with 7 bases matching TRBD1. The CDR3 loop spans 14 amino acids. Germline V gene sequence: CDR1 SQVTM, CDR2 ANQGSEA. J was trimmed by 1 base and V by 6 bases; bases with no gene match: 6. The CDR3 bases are TGCAGCGTGAAACCGACAGGGTCTGGAAACACCATATATTTT. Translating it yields CSVKPTGSGNTIYF.

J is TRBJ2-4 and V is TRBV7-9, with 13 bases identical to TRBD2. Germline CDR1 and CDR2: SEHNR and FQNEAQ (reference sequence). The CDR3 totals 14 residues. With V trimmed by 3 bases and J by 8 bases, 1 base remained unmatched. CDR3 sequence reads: CASSFGLAGDIQYF. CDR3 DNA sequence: TGTGCCAGCAGCTTTGGACTAGCGGGGGACATTCAGTACTTC.